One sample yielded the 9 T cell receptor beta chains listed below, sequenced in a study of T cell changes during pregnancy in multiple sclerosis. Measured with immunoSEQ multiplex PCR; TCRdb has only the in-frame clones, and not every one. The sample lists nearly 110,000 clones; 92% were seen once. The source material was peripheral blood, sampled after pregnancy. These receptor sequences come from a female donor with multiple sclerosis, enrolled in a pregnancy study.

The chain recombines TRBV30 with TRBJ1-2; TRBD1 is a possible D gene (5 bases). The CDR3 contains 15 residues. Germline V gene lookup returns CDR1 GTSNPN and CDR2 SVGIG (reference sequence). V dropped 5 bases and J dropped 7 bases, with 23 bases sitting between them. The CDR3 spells CAWAQSAGLGSGYTF. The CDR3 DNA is TGTGCCTGGGCCCAAAGCGCGGGACTCGGTAGTGGCTACACCTTC.

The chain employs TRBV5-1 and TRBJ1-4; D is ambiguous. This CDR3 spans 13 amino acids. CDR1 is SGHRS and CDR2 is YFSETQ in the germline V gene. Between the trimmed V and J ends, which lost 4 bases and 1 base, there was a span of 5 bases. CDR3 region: CASSARTNEKLFF. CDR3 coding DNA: TGCGCCAGCAGCGCGAGAACTAATGAAAAACTGTTTTTT. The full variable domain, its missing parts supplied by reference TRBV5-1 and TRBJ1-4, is KAGVTQTPRYLIKTRGQQVTLSCSPISGHRSVSWYQQTPGQGLQFLFEYFSETQRNKGNFPGRFSGRQFSNSRSEMNVSTLELGDSALYLCASSARTNEKLFFGSGTQLSVL.

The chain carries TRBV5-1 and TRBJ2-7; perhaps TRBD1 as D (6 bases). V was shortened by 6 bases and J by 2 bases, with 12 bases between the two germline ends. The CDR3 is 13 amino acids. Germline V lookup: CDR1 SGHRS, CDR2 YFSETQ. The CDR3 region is CASTRDITYEQYF. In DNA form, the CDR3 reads TGCGCCAGCACCCGGGACATTACCTACGAGCAGTACTTC.

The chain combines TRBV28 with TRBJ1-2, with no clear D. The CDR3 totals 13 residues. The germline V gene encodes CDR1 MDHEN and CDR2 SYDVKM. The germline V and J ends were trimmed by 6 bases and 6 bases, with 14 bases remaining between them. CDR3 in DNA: TGTGCCAGCAGCCCTGGCGGGTTGCATGGCTACACCTTC. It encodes CASSPGGLHGYTF.

CDR3 residues: CASSLGGVNQETQYF. The CDR3 nucleotides are TGCGCCAGCAGCTTGGGGGGGGTTAACCAAGAGACCCAGTACTTC. This chain links TRBV5-1 with TRBJ2-5, with D perhaps matching TRBD2 (6 bases). The V gene's germline CDR1 is SGHRS and CDR2 YFSETQ. V lost 0 bases to trimming and J lost 0 bases, with 9 bases between them. The CDR3 contains 15 residues.

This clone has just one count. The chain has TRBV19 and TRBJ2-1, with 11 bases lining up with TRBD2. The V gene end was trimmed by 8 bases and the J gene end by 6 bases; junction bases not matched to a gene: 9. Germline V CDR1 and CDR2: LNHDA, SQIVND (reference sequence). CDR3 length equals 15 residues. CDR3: CASSPLAGGINEQFF. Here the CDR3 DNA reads TGTGCCAGTTCGCCTTTAGCGGGGGGGATCAATGAGCAGTTCTTC.

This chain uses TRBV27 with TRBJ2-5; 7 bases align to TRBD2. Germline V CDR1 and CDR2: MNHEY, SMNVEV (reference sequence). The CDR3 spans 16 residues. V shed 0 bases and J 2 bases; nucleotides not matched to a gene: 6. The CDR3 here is CASSLSWRGIQETQYF. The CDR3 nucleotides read TGTGCCAGCAGTTTATCGTGGCGGGGGATTCAAGAGACCCAGTACTTC.

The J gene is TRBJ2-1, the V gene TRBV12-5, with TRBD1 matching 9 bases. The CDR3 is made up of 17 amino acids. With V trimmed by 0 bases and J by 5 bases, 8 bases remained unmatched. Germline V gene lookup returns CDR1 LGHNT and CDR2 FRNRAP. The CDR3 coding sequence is TGTGCTAGTGGTTTGGTACTGGGACAGGGAGGGCACAATGAGCAGTTCTTC. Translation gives CASGLVLGQGGHNEQFF. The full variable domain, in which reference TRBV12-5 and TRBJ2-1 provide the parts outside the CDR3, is DARVTQTPRHKVTEMGQEVTMRCQPILGHNTVFWYRQTMMQGLELLAYFRNRAPLDDSGMPKDRFSAEMPDATLATLKIQPSEPRDSAVYFCASGLVLGQGGHNEQFFGPGTRLTVL.

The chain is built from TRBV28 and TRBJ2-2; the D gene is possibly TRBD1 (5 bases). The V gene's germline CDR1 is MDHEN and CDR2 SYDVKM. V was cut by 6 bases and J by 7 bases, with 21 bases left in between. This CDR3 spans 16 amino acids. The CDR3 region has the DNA TGTGCCAGCAGAGGAGTGGGGCGCGGTATCTACGGGGAGCTGTTTTTT. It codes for CASRGVGRGIYGELFF.